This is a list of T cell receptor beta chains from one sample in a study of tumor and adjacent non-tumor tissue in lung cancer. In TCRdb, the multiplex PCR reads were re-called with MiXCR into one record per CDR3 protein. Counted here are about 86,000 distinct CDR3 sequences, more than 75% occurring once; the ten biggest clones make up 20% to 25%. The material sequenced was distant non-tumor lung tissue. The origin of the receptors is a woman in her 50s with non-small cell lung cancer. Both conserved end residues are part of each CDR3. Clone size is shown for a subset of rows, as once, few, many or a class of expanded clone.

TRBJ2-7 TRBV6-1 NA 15 CARSGSPDNSYEQYF
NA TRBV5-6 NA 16 CARSLDRGGSNQPQYF
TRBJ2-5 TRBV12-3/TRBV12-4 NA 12 CTSRGDQETQYF
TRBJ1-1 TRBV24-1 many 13 CATSERTNTEAFF
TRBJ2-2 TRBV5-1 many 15 CASSIRDKNTGELFF
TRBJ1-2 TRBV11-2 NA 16 CTSNLETWGRGYGYTF
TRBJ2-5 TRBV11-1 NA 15 CASSYRLAGMETQYF
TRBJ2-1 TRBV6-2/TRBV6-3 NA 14 CVSIGGSPYNEQFF
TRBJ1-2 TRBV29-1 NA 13 CGVKEQGRYGYTF
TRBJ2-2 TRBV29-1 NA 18 CSVEDEVTSGSFPEELLF
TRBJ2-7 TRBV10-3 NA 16 CAISASVHAGAFEQYF
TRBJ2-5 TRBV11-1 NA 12 CASSSTGQDQCF
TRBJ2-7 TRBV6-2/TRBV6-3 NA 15 CASGLQGAHRFEQYF
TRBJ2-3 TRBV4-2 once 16 CANSQGTGTTTDTQYF
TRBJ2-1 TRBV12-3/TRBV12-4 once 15 CASMSIAGADSEQFF
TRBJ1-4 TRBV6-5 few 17 CASSHPNPGGSNERLFF
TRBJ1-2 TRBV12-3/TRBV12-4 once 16 CASSLARSRTNYSYTF
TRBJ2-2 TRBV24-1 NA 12 CATWADTRELFF
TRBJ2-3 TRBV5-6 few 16 CASSSGTGLGTDTQYF
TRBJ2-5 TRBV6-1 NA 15 CASSDAKGLQETQYF
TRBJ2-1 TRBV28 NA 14 CASIMGERYNEQFF
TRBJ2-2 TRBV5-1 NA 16 CAGSLFTSGLVGELFF
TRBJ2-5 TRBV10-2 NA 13 CPSSEREHETQYF
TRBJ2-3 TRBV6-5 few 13 CASSYPRHRYAVF
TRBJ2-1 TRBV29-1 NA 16 CSVERPTRSSYNKQFF
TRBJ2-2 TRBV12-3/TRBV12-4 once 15 CLSSRDRSFTGELFF
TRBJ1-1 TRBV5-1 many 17 CASSLDQGAEFFTEAFF
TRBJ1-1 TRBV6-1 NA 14 CANSESILNTEAFF
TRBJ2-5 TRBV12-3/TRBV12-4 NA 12 CANRANQETQYF
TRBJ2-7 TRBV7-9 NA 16 CASSFKLAGAKREQYF
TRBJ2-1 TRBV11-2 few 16 CVSSLEPGQEFTEQFF
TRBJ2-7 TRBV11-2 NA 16 CASSPSRLVSTYEQYF
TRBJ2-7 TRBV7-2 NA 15 CASSLVRGGGYEQYF
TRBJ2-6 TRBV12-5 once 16 CACGYTGGSGANVLTF
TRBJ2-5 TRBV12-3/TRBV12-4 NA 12 CGSSRGGETHYF
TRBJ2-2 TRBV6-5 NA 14 CASSEDRGSGELFF
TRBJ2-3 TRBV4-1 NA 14 CASIQERRRDTQYF
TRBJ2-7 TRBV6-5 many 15 CASSHSIGGTYEQYF
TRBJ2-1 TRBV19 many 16 CASTSTTGTRDNEQFF
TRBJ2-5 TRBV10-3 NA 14 CAISIAGSQGTQYF
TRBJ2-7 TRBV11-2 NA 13 CASSLADFYEQYF
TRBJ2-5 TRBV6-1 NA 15 CASSGAKGRQETQYF
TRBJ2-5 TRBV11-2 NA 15 CTSSLGTSGKETQYF
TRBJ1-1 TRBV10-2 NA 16 CASTGLAGSLTGEAFF
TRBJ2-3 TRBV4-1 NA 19 CASSPIRSGTGRRTDTQYF
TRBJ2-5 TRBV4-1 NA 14 CASSRGWGQETQYF
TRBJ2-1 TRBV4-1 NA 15 CASSQKQISFNEQFF
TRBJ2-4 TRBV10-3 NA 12 CVTAKTSEAPNF
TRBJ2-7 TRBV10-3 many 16 CAIRGEPSGSSYEQYF
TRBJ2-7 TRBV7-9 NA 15 CAITFYHDGTYEQYF